The 26 T cell receptor beta chains listed next were all sequenced from one sample in a study of shared clonotypes between healthy human individuals. TCRdb's table, derived via immunoSEQ multiplex PCR, lists solely in-frame clones and lacks some. Found here are about 1.9 million clones, roughly 95% of them singletons; the top ten hold over 1.5%. CD45RO negativity and positive selection for CCR7 defined naive CD8 cells, a population that excluded terminally differentiated effector memory CD45RA+ cells. Sequencing was done on a sample of naive CD8+ T cells from PBMCs. The receptor source for this set is a man aged 18-30 years in good health. Some clones in this sample may be carry-over from other donors' samples.

The chain employs TRBV7-2 and TRBJ2-7, with 10 bases that match TRBD1. Germline V lookup: CDR1 SGHTA, CDR2 FQGNSA. Trimming at V came to 1 base and at J to 2 bases, leaving 5 bases not matched to a gene. This CDR3 has 16 residues. CDR3 bases: TGTGCCAGCAGCTTAGGACTCGGGACAGGGGCCTACGAGCAGTACTTC. Amino acids: CASSLGLGTGAYEQYF.

V gene TRBV5-6 combines with J gene TRBJ2-2, with D unresolved. Trimming shortened V by 6 bases and J by 7 bases, and 7 bases separated the two germline ends. The CDR3 is made up of 11 amino acids. Germline V gives CDR1 SGHDT, CDR2 YYEEEE. CDR3 protein: CASKSGGELFF. The CDR3 nucleotides are TGTGCCAGCAAATCCGGCGGGGAGCTGTTTTTT.

This rearrangement joins TRBV11-2 to TRBJ2-6; 7 nucleotides line up with TRBD1. From germline, CDR1 is SGHAT and CDR2 FQNNGV. The J segment lost 0 bases and the V segment lost 5 bases, leaving 7 bases of the junction unmatched. This CDR3 has 17 residues. Written as DNA, the CDR3 is TGTGCCAGCAGCGGCGGACAGGCTGGCTCTGGGGCCAACGTCCTGACTTTC. Its translation: CASSGGQAGSGANVLTF.

This sequence joins TRBV7-6 and TRBJ2-5; 7 bases agree with TRBD1. V lost 2 bases and J lost 2; bases outside the gene matches: 8. Germline V lookup: CDR1 SGHVS, CDR2 FNYEAQ. The CDR3 runs 16 residues. The CDR3 here is CASSLRKAGGQETQYF. The CDR3 DNA reads TGTGCCAGCAGCTTACGCAAGGCAGGGGGACAAGAGACCCAGTACTTC.

This chain uses TRBV5-1 with TRBJ2-1; TRBD1 aligns across 8 bases. The CDR3 length is 17 residues. The V and J ends lost 5 bases and 2 bases, in that order; junction bases with no gene match: 12. CDR1 SGHRS and CDR2 YFSETQ come from the germline V gene. CDR3 in DNA: TGCGCCAGCAGTAAATCAGGGGGCGCAGAAGCCTACAATGAGCAGTTCTTC. This translates into CASSKSGGAEAYNEQFF.

This chain's CDR3 is CASSRGRGSYNEQFF. The DNA of the CDR3 is TGTGCCAGCAGTAGGGGCCGGGGATCCTACAATGAGCAGTTCTTC. The chain has TRBV5-6 and TRBJ2-1; D assignment may be TRBD1 or TRBD2 (5 bases each). The CDR3 sequence is 15 residues long. Germline CDR1 and CDR2: SGHDT and YYEEEE. V lost 5 bases and J lost 1, with 13 bases in between.

The chain carries TRBV28 and TRBJ2-7; 7 nucleotides agree with TRBD1. CDR3 length equals 17 residues. The junction had 15 bases not matched to a gene; V was cut back by 5 bases and J by 2 bases. Germline V lookup: CDR1 MDHEN, CDR2 SYDVKM. The CDR3: CASSPYGYGQATYEQYF. CDR3 DNA: TGTGCCAGCAGTCCATACGGCTACGGACAGGCTACCTACGAGCAGTACTTC.

The chain is built from TRBV2 and TRBJ2-1, with D possibly TRBD2 on 8 matching bases. The V gene lost 8 bases and the J gene lost 3 bases, with 26 bases spanning the gap. Per the germline V gene, CDR1 is SNHLY and CDR2 is FYNNEI. This CDR3 is 18 amino acids long. In nucleotides, the CDR3 is TGTGCCAGCTTAGACCCACAGGGGACCAGCGGGAGCTACAATGAGCAGTTCTTC. Protein: CASLDPQGTSGSYNEQFF. The variable domain in full, completed from reference TRBV2 and TRBJ2-1, reads EPEVTQTPSHQVTQMGQEVILRCVPISNHLYFYWYRQILGQKVEFLVSFYNNEISEKSEIFDDQFSVERPDGSNFTLKIRSTKLEDSAMYFCASLDPQGTSGSYNEQFFGPGTRLTVL.

The chain employs TRBV29-1 and TRBJ2-5; D is possibly TRBD1 or TRBD2 (6 bases each). CDR1 SQVTM and CDR2 ANQGSEA come from the germline V gene. The V end lost 3 bases, the J end lost 5 bases, and 10 bases lay between the germline ends. The CDR3 consists of 12 residues. CDR3 sequence: CSVDGGRETQYF. The CDR3 bases are TGCAGCGTTGATGGGGGGCGGGAGACCCAGTACTTC.

The gene calls are TRBV28 and TRBJ2-1, with 7 bases identical to TRBD2. This CDR3 comprises 12 residues. Trimming removed 8 bases from V and 13 bases from J; junction bases left unmatched: 11. Germline V CDR1 and CDR2: MDHEN, SYDVKM. CDR3 in amino acids: CASFGGDLKQFF. CDR3 coding DNA: TGTGCCAGCTTTGGGGGGGACTTAAAACAGTTCTTC.

The chain joins TRBV28 to TRBJ1-2, with unresolved D. Germline V gene lookup returns CDR1 MDHEN and CDR2 SYDVKM. V dropped 5 bases and J dropped 5 bases, with 18 bases sitting between them. CDR3 size: 15 residues. The CDR3: CASSLRSALLYGYTF. The DNA of the CDR3 is TGTGCCAGCAGTCTACGTTCGGCCTTGCTATATGGCTACACCTTC.

A word on this clone: The junction departs from the called germline gene at one end, perhaps through a read error. This chain joins TRBV7-3 and TRBJ2-5; D might be TRBD1 (5 bases). Germline lookup yields CDR1 SGHTA and CDR2 FQGTGA. This CDR3 has 13 residues. In DNA form, the CDR3 reads TGTGCCGGCAGGGATTCTCTGGGCGAGACCCAGTACTTC. Residues: CAGRDSLGETQYF. Combining the CDR3 with reference TRBV7-3 and TRBJ2-5 gives the whole variable domain GAGVSQTPSNKVTEKGKYVELRCDPISGHTALYWYRQSLGQGPEFLIYFQGTGAADDSGLPNDRFFAVRPEGSVSTLKIQRTERGDSAVYLCAGRDSLGETQYFGPGTRLLVL.

This chain joins TRBV6-6 and TRBJ1-1; 9 bases match TRBD1. CDR3 length: 15 residues. From germline, CDR1 is MNHNY and CDR2 SVGAGI (reference sequence). With V trimmed by 6 bases and J by 2 bases, 7 bases remained unmatched. The CDR3 is CASRPDRGANTEAFF. The CDR3 nucleotides read TGTGCCAGCAGACCCGACAGGGGGGCCAACACTGAAGCTTTCTTT.

The chain joins TRBV28 to TRBJ1-4; perhaps TRBD1 as D (5 bases). Deletions cut 4 bases from V and 0 bases from J, with 15 bases between. This CDR3 has 17 amino acids. CDR1 and CDR2 (germline): MDHEN, SYDVKM. The CDR3 sequence: CASSSGTYAATNEKLFF. The CDR3 nucleotides are TGTGCCAGCAGTTCGGGGACTTATGCCGCAACTAATGAAAAACTGTTTTTT.

The genes are TRBV9 and TRBJ2-3; D unclear. Germline CDR1 is SGDLS and CDR2 is YYNGEE. Trimming took 6 bases from V and 9 from J, leaving 20 bases between them. The CDR3 covers 14 residues. CDR3 DNA sequence: TGTGCCAGCACCACGTCCGGCGGCCTAGGAACGCAGTATTTT. Translation: CASTTSGGLGTQYF.

With respect to this clone: Other DNA sequences in the sample encode the same CDR3. The chain couples TRBV2 to TRBJ1-1; D might be TRBD1 (6 bases). The CDR3 has 12 amino acids. V was cut by 6 bases and J by 5 bases, with 10 bases left in between. CDR1 is SNHLY, CDR2 FYNNEI, per germline. The CDR3 protein is CASRIRGTEAFF. Here the CDR3 DNA reads TGTGCCAGCAGGATAAGGGGGACTGAAGCTTTCTTT.

About this clone: The sample contains more than one DNA sequence encoding this CDR3. The V call is TRBV6-5, the J call TRBJ1-2, with 8 nucleotides matching TRBD1. Germline V gene data show CDR1 as MNHEY and CDR2 as SVGAGI. The CDR3 covers 13 residues. After removal of 6 bases from V and 4 bases from J, the junction contained 4 bases not matched to a gene. The CDR3 protein is CASREDRGYGYTF. The CDR3 DNA is TGTGCCAGCAGGGAAGACAGGGGCTATGGCTACACCTTC.

The V gene is TRBV9, the J gene TRBJ2-3; a weak D match, TRBD2 (6 bases). This CDR3 contains 15 residues. CDR1 is SGDLS and CDR2 is YYNGEE in the germline V gene. V was clipped by 4 bases and J by 0 bases, with 12 bases between them. DNA for the CDR3: TGTGCCAGCAGCCTGGAGCGGGCGAGCACAGATACGCAGTATTTT. Protein product: CASSLERASTDTQYF.

CDR3 DNA: TGTGCCAGCAGCCGTTGGGACAGGGTCAGCACAGATACGCAGTATTTT. It translates to CASSRWDRVSTDTQYF. The V gene is TRBV9, the J gene TRBJ2-3; 9 bases agree with TRBD1. J was trimmed by 0 bases and V by 4 bases; bases with no gene match: 6. The CDR3 contains 16 residues. The germline gives CDR1 SGDLS, CDR2 YYNGEE. Drawing the rest from reference TRBV9 and TRBJ2-3, the complete variable domain is DSGVTQTPKHLITATGQRVTLRCSPRSGDLSVYWYQQSLDQGLQFLIQYYNGEERAKGNILERFSAQQFPDLHSELNLSSLELGDSALYFCASSRWDRVSTDTQYFGPGTRLTVL.

This CDR3 is CASSPGVGKQYF. The CDR3 DNA follows: TGTGCCAGCAGTCCAGGTGTAGGTAAGCAGTACTTC. The chain links TRBV28 to TRBJ2-7; D is ambiguous. Germline values: CDR1 MDHEN, CDR2 SYDVKM. Deletions cut 5 bases from V and 8 bases from J, with 13 bases between. This CDR3 contains 12 residues. Filled out from reference TRBV28 and TRBJ2-7, the complete variable domain reads DVKVTQSSRYLVKRTGEKVFLECVQDMDHENMFWYRQDPGLGLRLIYFSYDVKMKEKGDIPEGYSVSREKKERFSLILESASTNQTSMYLCASSPGVGKQYFGPGTRLTVT.

The chain recombines TRBV18 with TRBJ1-4; tentative D call: TRBD1 (6 bases). This CDR3 is built from 15 residues. The ends were cut back, 5 bases at V and 6 bases at J, with 16 bases in the middle. CDR1 is KGHSH and CDR2 is LQKENI in the germline V gene. As DNA, the CDR3 is TGTGCCAGCTCAGCCTCTAGGGGGGAGGATGAAAAACTGTTTTTT. Its protein product is CASSASRGEDEKLFF.

The rearrangement joins TRBV27 to TRBJ1-1; no definite D call. The ends were cut back, 4 bases at V and 5 bases at J, with 35 bases in the middle. Germline V lookup: CDR1 MNHEY, CDR2 SMNVEV (reference sequence). The CDR3 loop spans 21 amino acids. The CDR3 DNA reads TGTGCCAGCAGTTCGAAACCCCGAGCAGGTTTCGCACGATATTGGTTAACTGAAGCTTTCTTT. Protein: CASSSKPRAGFARYWLTEAFF.

This sequence joins TRBV7-6 and TRBJ2-2, with 7 bases aligning to TRBD1. The CDR3 is 16 residues long. Per germline, CDR1 SGHVS and CDR2 FNYEAQ. V dropped 1 base and J dropped 6; count of bases not matched to a gene: 8. The CDR3 loop is CASSLGVGGSAGELFF. The DNA of the CDR3 is TGTGCCAGCAGCTTAGGGGTAGGGGGCAGTGCCGGGGAGCTGTTTTTT.

The genes are TRBV5-1 and TRBJ2-5, with TRBD2 matching 7 bases. The CDR3 runs 15 residues. Germline V gene sequence: CDR1 SGHRS, CDR2 YFSETQ. J lost 2 bases, V lost 4 bases, and 8 bases had no gene match. The CDR3 region has the DNA TGCGCCAGCAGCCGACCGCGGGAGATACAAGAGACCCAGTACTTC. It translates to CASSRPREIQETQYF.

About this clone: The same CDR3 is also encoded by other DNA sequences in this sample. The V call is TRBV6-5, the J call TRBJ2-2; D could derive from TRBD1 or TRBD2 (5 bases each). Germline-derived CDR1 and CDR2 are MNHEY and SVGAGI. The CDR3 totals 13 residues. Trimming removed 6 bases from V and 6 bases from J, with 11 bases in between. Here the CDR3 DNA reads TGTGCCAGCAGCCCCCGAGGGGCCGGGGAGCTGTTTTTT. Protein sequence: CASSPRGAGELFF.

This chain joins TRBV29-1 and TRBJ2-7; 9 positions agree with TRBD1. Germline CDR1 SQVTM, CDR2 ANQGSEA. This CDR3 comprises 13 residues. V trimming: 6 bases; J trimming: 6 bases; junction bases outside the gene matches: 9. CDR3 amino acids: CSVPRQGGPEQYF. The CDR3 DNA follows: TGCAGCGTCCCCAGACAGGGGGGCCCCGAGCAGTACTTC.